The 10 T cell receptor beta chains reported below all come from one sample, sequenced in a study of Graves' ophthalmopathy and Graves' hyperthyroidism (dated by TCRdb to about 2018). The sequencer was an Illumina HiSeq 2000. For repertoire sequencing, TCR beta CDR3 regions were amplified from RNA transcripts. The first round of RT-PCR was done with HTBI primers and the Qiagen OneStep RT-PCR kit, and was followed by a second round of multiplex PCR, then size selection and purification. The raw public data were reprocessed by TCRdb itself: fastp quality trimming at Q25, MiXCR clonotype calling, in-frame beta chains only. A single entry per CDR3 protein holds the most common genes and DNA from its merged rows. Present in this sample are over a million distinct CDR3 sequences, 35% to 40% of which were seen just once. The top ten hold more than 9.5% of the sample. Source material: peripheral blood or thyroid tissue (not recorded which). The receptors shown here come from an adult man with Graves' hyperthyroidism.

V is TRBV7-2 and J is TRBJ2-5; 11 bases match TRBD1. The junction had 8 bases not matched to a gene; V was cut back by 4 bases and J by 4 bases. This CDR3 contains 16 residues. Per germline, CDR1 SGHTA and CDR2 FQGNSA. CDR3 in amino acids: CASSSRDRGFVETQYF. DNA for the CDR3: TGTGCCAGCAGCTCCCGGGACAGGGGGTTCGTAGAGACCCAGTACTTC.

This sequence joins TRBV4-3 and TRBJ2-3, with a possible D match to TRBD1 (5 bases). Deletions cut 1 base from V and 2 bases from J, with 10 bases between. Germline-derived CDR1 and CDR2 are LGHNA and YSLEER. The CDR3 sequence is 15 residues long. CDR3 sequence: CASSQGSGPTDTQYF. CDR3 DNA: TGCGCCAGCAGCCAAGGATCAGGGCCCACAGATACGCAGTATTTT.

This clonotype was found a few times. The chain joins TRBV3-1 to TRBJ1-4; D is uncertain. Trimming shortened V by 5 bases and J by 8 bases, and 15 bases separated the two germline ends. CDR1 and CDR2 from the germline V gene are LGHDT and YNNKEL (reference sequence). There are 14 residues in the CDR3. This CDR3 reads CASSDRTDGEKLFF. The CDR3 DNA reads as TGTGCCAGCAGCGATCGAACGGATGGAGAAAAACTGTTTTTT.

The chain recombines TRBV14 with TRBJ1-3; weak D call: TRBD1 (5 bases). The germline CDR1 and CDR2 sequences are SGHDN and FVKESK. Between the trimmed V and J ends, which lost 4 bases and 2 bases, there was a span of 9 bases. The CDR3 has 14 amino acids. The CDR3 bases are TGTGCCAGCAGCCCATGGGGGACTGGAAACACCATATATTTT. This sequence encodes CASSPWGTGNTIYF.

The J gene is TRBJ1-1, the V gene TRBV7-2; D may be TRBD1 (5 bases). Trimming pared 5 bases from V and 0 bases from J, leaving 13 bases between. The CDR3 is made up of 15 amino acids. Germline CDR1 reads SGHTA; CDR2 reads FQGNSA. This chain's CDR3 is CASSPLETVNTEAFF. CDR3 nucleotide sequence: TGTGCCAGCAGCCCACTAGAGACAGTGAACACTGAAGCTTTCTTT.

As concerns this clonotype: Relative to the germline gene, one junction end is altered; a read error may explain this. The chain recombines TRBV7-6 with TRBJ2-7; TRBD2 matches 7 bases. Germline V gene data show CDR1 as SGHVS and CDR2 as FNYEAQ. CDR3 length: 15 amino acids. The DNA of the CDR3 is TGCGCCAGCAGCTTAGAGGCTAGCGGAACCTCCGAGCAGTACTTC. Translating it yields CASSLEASGTSEQYF.

The rearrangement links TRBV5-1 to TRBJ2-5; D not resolved. The CDR3 is 11 amino acids. Germline V gene sequence: CDR1 SGHRS, CDR2 YFSETQ. Trimming took off 3 bases at V and 3 bases at J, with 3 bases between the two ends. The CDR3 region is CASSWKETQYF. In nucleotides, the CDR3 is TGCGCCAGCAGCTGGAAAGAGACCCAGTACTTC.

This clonotype was seen ten or more times. J is TRBJ1-6 and V is TRBV14, with 7 positions matching TRBD1. The CDR3 loop spans 15 amino acids. Germline V gives CDR1 SGHDN, CDR2 FVKESK. Germline trimming cut 6 bases from V and 7 bases from J; bases unmatched to any gene: 9. The CDR3 here is CASRDHRGLNSPLHF. The CDR3 region has the DNA TGTGCCAGCAGGGACCACAGGGGATTGAATTCACCCCTCCACTTT.

Turning to this clonotype: The germline gene is not matched at one end of the junction; a read error may be the cause. This rearrangement joins TRBV20-1 to TRBJ2-7; weak D call: TRBD2 (5 bases). Germline CDR1 DFQATT, CDR2 SNEGSKA (reference sequence). The CDR3 spans 14 residues. Here the CDR3 DNA reads TGCAGTGCGAGAGGGTCCGATTATACCTACGAGCAGTACTTC. Residues: CSARGSDYTYEQYF.

This clonotype occurred many times. This chain uses TRBV2 with TRBJ2-5; D is tentatively TRBD1 or TRBD2 (6 bases each). Germline V lookup: CDR1 SNHLY, CDR2 FYNNEI. V dropped 4 bases and J dropped 2 bases, with 14 bases sitting between them. This CDR3 is 15 amino acids long. CDR3 residues: CASSGGAFGQETQYF. The CDR3 DNA is TGTGCCAGCAGTGGGGGGGCTTTCGGACAAGAGACCCAGTACTTC.